One and the same sample provided the 5 T cell receptor beta chains below, sequenced in a study of blood T cells in healthy people across ages. Sample-barcoded 5' priming and a J-beta primer mix drove a second PCR of roughly 6 to 12 cycles. MiXCR, applied by TCRdb to the 5' RACE reads, yields one record per CDR3 protein. The data show approximately 940,000 distinct CDR3 sequences, with 40% to 60% seen just once and 13% held by the top ten. The specimen was blood. These receptors were collected from a young man in good health.

This clonotype has a handful of counts. The chain joins TRBV6-2 or TRBV6-3 to TRBJ2-1, with D uncertain. The ends were cut back, 9 bases at V and 7 bases at J, with 10 bases in the middle. The CDR3 runs to 11 residues. Germline-derived CDR1 and CDR2 are MNHEY and SVGEGT. CDR3 protein: CASFSGNEQFF. Here the CDR3 DNA reads TGTGCCAGTTTCTCCGGTAATGAGCAGTTCTTC.

This rearrangement joins TRBV28 to TRBJ2-3; D may be TRBD1 or TRBD2 (5 bases each). CDR1 MDHEN and CDR2 SYDVKM come from the germline V gene. The germline V and J ends were trimmed by 7 bases and 4 bases, with 12 bases remaining between them. The CDR3 loop spans 13 amino acids. CDR3 residues: CASTREGPDTQYF. The CDR3 DNA sequence: TGTGCCAGCACCCGAGAGGGGCCAGATACGCAGTATTTT.

This clonotype was seen a single time. The genes are TRBV24-1 and TRBJ2-7, with TRBD1 as a possible D gene (5 bases). Per the germline V gene, CDR1 is KGHDR and CDR2 is SFDVKD. CDR3 length equals 12 residues. V shed 7 bases and J shed 9 bases, with 15 bases lying between them. The CDR3 nucleotides read TGTGCCACCAGGGATGCGGCAGGGTGGCAGTACTTC. Its protein product is CATRDAAGWQYF.

The chain couples TRBV10-3 to TRBJ2-2; 11 bases align to TRBD1. After removal of 6 bases from V and 7 bases from J, the junction contained 10 bases not matched to a gene. CDR3 size: 16 residues. In germline, CDR1 is ENHRY, CDR2 SYGVKD. The CDR3 spells CAISGGTGGYDGELFF. As DNA, the CDR3 is TGTGCCATCAGCGGTGGGACAGGGGGATATGACGGGGAGCTGTTTTTT.

The chain has TRBV5-1 and TRBJ2-7; D may be TRBD1 (6 bases). Deletions cut 8 bases from V and 2 bases from J, with 11 bases between. CDR3 length equals 12 residues. Germline V gene data show CDR1 as SGHRS and CDR2 as YFSETQ. The CDR3, as DNA: TGCGCCAGTGGACAGAGTCCCTACGAGCAGTACTTC. It yields the protein CASGQSPYEQYF.